The 9 T cell receptor beta chains given below trace back to one sample, sequenced in a study of T cells in localized non-small cell lung cancer. Method: immunoSEQ multiplex PCR; TCRdb's copy keeps in-frame clones and lacks some. This table has fewer than 100,000 clones, 70% to 90% appearing once. Material: peripheral blood, obtained before any cancer treatment. All receptors come from a female donor aged 60 or older with stage I lung adenocarcinoma.

The V gene is TRBV2, the J gene TRBJ2-3; 8 nucleotides match TRBD2. J gave up 3 bases and V 5 bases, and 7 bases lay outside the gene matches. Germline CDR1 is SNHLY and CDR2 is FYNNEI. The CDR3 covers 15 residues. CDR3 sequence reads: CASSSGRGGTDTQYF. For the CDR3, the DNA is TGTGCCAGCAGTAGCGGGAGAGGGGGAACAGATACGCAGTATTTT.

This clone was seen only once. V is TRBV5-4 and J is TRBJ1-2; a weak D match, TRBD1 (5 bases). V was cut by 0 bases and J by 3 bases, with 12 bases left in between. CDR3 length equals 15 residues. Looked up from germline, CDR1 is SGHNT and CDR2 is YYREEE (reference sequence). The CDR3 reads CASSLGGLFDYGYTF. The CDR3 DNA reads TGTGCCAGCAGCTTGGGGGGCCTTTTCGACTATGGCTACACCTTC.

The chain combines TRBV7-2 with TRBJ2-7; 8 bases align to TRBD1. CDR1 is SGHTA, CDR2 FQGNSA, per germline. V gave up 5 bases and J gave up 2 bases; unmatched junction bases: 5. The CDR3 is 14 amino acids. The CDR3 spells CASSIMTGAYEQYF. CDR3 sequence (DNA): TGTGCCAGCAGCATCATGACAGGGGCCTACGAGCAGTACTTC.

The J gene is TRBJ1-1, the V gene TRBV5-6, with D unclear. The CDR3 totals 15 residues. V was cut by 0 bases and J by 4 bases, with 13 bases left in between. Germline loops: CDR1 SGHDT, CDR2 YYEEEE. The CDR3 here is CASSLAGTILTEAFF. Here the CDR3 DNA reads TGTGCCAGCAGCTTGGCGGGCACCATCCTCACTGAAGCTTTCTTT.

The rearrangement uses TRBV10-3 and TRBJ2-1; the D gene could be TRBD1 or TRBD2 (5 bases each). Germline V gene data show CDR1 as ENHRY and CDR2 as SYGVKD. This CDR3 spans 19 amino acids. The germline V and J ends were trimmed by 3 bases and 2 bases, with 23 bases remaining between them. The CDR3 coding sequence is TGTGCCATCAGTGACGCGATGGGAACCACCGGGACCGCCTACAATGAGCAGTTCTTC. Translating gives CAISDAMGTTGTAYNEQFF.

This chain joins TRBV4-1 and TRBJ1-2; TRBD1 matches 8 bases. The CDR3 runs to 15 residues. Germline trimming cut 3 bases from V and 2 bases from J; bases unmatched to any gene: 5. The V gene's germline CDR1 is MGHRA and CDR2 YSYEKL. CDR3 residues: CASSHRTGSNYGYTF. The CDR3 DNA reads as TGCGCCAGCAGCCACCGGACAGGGTCAAACTATGGCTACACCTTC.

This clone appeared a few times. The V and J genes are TRBV6-5 and TRBJ1-5, with D unclear. V was pared by 2 bases and J by 6 bases, with 5 bases between. The length of the CDR3 is 12 residues. Germline values: CDR1 MNHEY, CDR2 SVGAGI. The CDR3 protein is CASSYGSQPQHF. The CDR3 DNA is TGTGCCAGCAGTTACGGTAGTCAGCCCCAGCATTTT.

The chain uses TRBV29-1 and TRBJ1-2, with 7 nucleotides matching TRBD1. This CDR3 is 12 amino acids long. Germline CDR1 SQVTM, CDR2 ANQGSEA. Trimming removed 7 bases from V and 2 bases from J; junction bases left unmatched: 4. The CDR3 DNA follows: TGCAGCGGGGAGACAGGGAACTATGGCTACACCTTC. Translation gives CSGETGNYGYTF.

The chain combines TRBV11-1 with TRBJ2-3, with D uncertain. The CDR3 sequence is 11 residues long. Between the trimmed V and J ends, which lost 5 bases and 6 bases, there was a span of 6 bases. Germline CDR1 SGHAT, CDR2 FQDESV (reference sequence). The CDR3 nucleotides read TGTGCCAGCAGCACCGTCGATACGCAGTATTTT. It codes for CASSTVDTQYF.